Given below is one T cell receptor beta chain in context. At least ten counts were recorded for this clonotype. Which antigen it targets is not known. Base qualities are not provided; no much larger clone lies one nucleotide away. What this sample's time point label stands for: patch test 1, 2 weeks after DPC sensitization. The sample's treatment or condition label, in plain terms: therapeutic diphenylcyclopropenone sensitization with weekly scalp DPC. At each patch-test visit, blood was drawn before the patch test was applied. Patients were considered eligible if aged 18 to 70, diagnosed with alopecia and deemed suitable for DPC therapy, and patients were excluded if pregnant. Total RNA was isolated from unfractionated whole blood collected in Tempus Blood RNA tubes. CDR1 and CDR2 are drawn from the germline V gene: MDHEN, SYDVKM. V loses 5 bases of germline sequence and J loses 4 bases, and the interval between the two ends is 10 bases. The CDR3 numbers 13 residues from cysteine through phenylalanine. Here the CDR3 DNA is all that survives: 39 bases in frame from base 1.

Library generation was performed with RACE. The run used a NextSeq 500. During library preparation, unique molecular identifiers were attached to individual cDNA molecules so that TCRs could be counted in a quantitative, reproducible way. For every blood RNA sample, sequencing covered both the TCR alpha and TCR beta chains. On the authors' methods: A median of around 100,000 TCRs per sample was observed, with a range of about 23,224 to 690,600. V, J and CDR3 annotation of the TCR reads was carried out using the Decombinator software suite. For PS versus PT1 abundance plots, all samples were subsampled to the same number of TCRs (28,000). Expanded TCRs were defined as absent before sensitization and observed at least eight times at the 2-week time point. TCRdb reprocessing: public reads trimmed at Q25 with fastp, clones called with MiXCR, in-frame beta chains kept. Duplicate CDR3 protein sequences are folded into a single record with the most common DNA and genes. TCRdb's processing, not the authors', yielded these V and J calls. The sample has some 400,000 distinct CDR3 sequences on record, around 4.8% of them singletons. Of the sample, under 2.5% is held by the ten largest clones.

The data are from a study of human T cells and chemical hapten exposure (dated by TCRdb to the early 2020s). For the study in its entirety: For sensitization, 2% DPC in acetone was applied to a 2 cm by 2 cm area of upper inner arm skin. Patients additionally received weekly therapeutic DPC doses to the scalp throughout the approximately 24-week study period. Patch testing was performed on the upper back with Finn chambers containing 0.01% DPC, and the patch tests were scored after 6 days according to International Contact Dermatitis Research Group standards. Alopecia areata with under or over 50% scalp involvement, alopecia totalis and alopecia universalis were represented in the patient cohort, which was mostly female. Libraries were pooled for sequencing, and variation in per-sample TCR yields was attributed mainly to small differences in library volumes within the pool. Peripheral blood TCR repertoire changes were tracked in vivo in alopecia patients during primary and secondary sensitization to the hapten diphenylcyclopropenone (DPC). Blood was sampled from patients pre-sensitization (week 0) and at 2, 6 and about 24 weeks after DPC sensitization. Blood for TCR sequencing was provided by twenty-nine alopecia patients at one to four time points (pre-sensitization, 2, 6 and 24 weeks). Study-wide conclusions, independent of this receptor: After repeated subsampling, changes were observed in the strength of the expansion versus patch-test correlation and in the threshold at which the correlation became significant. All patients had alopecia, a presumed autoimmune disease, so their immune response might differ from that of healthy individuals. Compared with pre-sensitization or healthy control sets, expanded TCRs formed significantly more large CDR3 similarity clusters, which is consistent with antigen-driven responses. DPC sensitization did not change the number of TCRs with a frequency above 1 in 1000, and there was no evidence of changes in global repertoire structure. A positive correlation was found between the number of PT1 expanded TCRs and patch test score, with significance reached at thresholds 8, 16 and 32 but not 4.

The sequence came from a woman in her forties or fifties with alopecia areata. Some clones in this sample may be carry-over from other donors' samples. Sequenced here: whole blood, sampled in connection with sensitization to the hapten diphenylcyclopropenone (DPC). The chain was built from TRBV28 and TRBJ2-3; no D segment can be confidently identified. The nucleotides are TGTGCCAGCAGTCCTCCCGAGCCAGATACGCAGTATTTT. The encoded protein is CASSPPEPDTQYF.